Sequencing of this T cell receptor (beta chain) was carried out in a study of T cell responses to AZD1222 COVID-19 vaccine. Pooled together were second doses at about 4 or about 12 weeks. Using immunoSEQ multiplex PCR, the repertoire was profiled, and TCRdb retains in-frame clones only, with some absent. Here the sample spans tens of thousands of clones, 75% to 90% being singletons. The specimen was peripheral blood, collected 28 days after the second AZD1222 dose. The sequence came from an adult who received the AZD1222 COVID-19 vaccine.

CDR3: CARSRKYF. Written as DNA, the CDR3 is TGTGCCAGAAGCCGGAAGTACTTC. The V and J genes are TRBV5-3 and TRBJ2-5, with unresolved D. TRBV5-3 is placed among ORFs of uncertain function. The V end was cut by 4 bases, the J end by 12 bases, with 4 bases between. This CDR3 has 8 residues.